The 9 T cell receptor beta chains below come from one sample, sequenced in a study of OX40 agonist ivuxolimab in advanced cancers. Clones were sequenced by immunoSEQ multiplex PCR, and TCRdb holds only the in-frame ones, with some missing. Of 30,000 to 40,000 clones listed, approximately 79% are singletons. This specimen was CD4+ or CD8+ T cells sorted from blood, taken in a trial of the OX40 agonist ivuxolimab. The receptors were sampled from an adult with an advanced solid tumor such as melanoma, head and neck, liver or kidney cancer.

This chain joins TRBV9 and TRBJ2-3, with TRBD1 matching over 9 bases. Germline V gene data show CDR1 as SGDLS and CDR2 as YYNGEE. J was trimmed by 5 bases and V by 4 bases; bases with no gene match: 8. This CDR3 is 15 amino acids long. The DNA of the CDR3 is TGTGCCAGCAGCCCGAGACAGGGGGTCGGAGATACGCAGTATTTT. Protein: CASSPRQGVGDTQYF.

The V and J genes are TRBV10-3 and TRBJ2-7; 9 bases agree with TRBD1. Losses at the gene ends were 2 bases for V and 5 bases for J; bases not matched to a gene: 10. Germline V gene lookup returns CDR1 ENHRY and CDR2 SYGVKD. The CDR3 has 16 residues. CDR3 DNA sequence: TGTGCCATCAGTGAGAAGTTGGGGACAGGGAAGAACGAGCAGTACTTC. It encodes CAISEKLGTGKNEQYF.

This chain connects TRBV30 to TRBJ1-2; possible D gene TRBD1, 6 bases. The CDR3 is 12 residues long. V lost 7 bases to trimming and J lost 1 base, with 10 bases between them. Germline V gene sequence: CDR1 GTSNPN, CDR2 SVGIG (reference sequence). CDR3 amino acids: CAFGQNNYGYTF. For the CDR3, the DNA is TGTGCCTTCGGACAGAATAACTATGGCTACACCTTC. The whole variable domain, remainder taken from reference TRBV30 and TRBJ1-2, is SQTIHQWPATLVQPVGSPLSLECTVEGTSNPNLYWYRQAAGRGLQLLFYSVGIGQISSEVPQNLSASRPQDRQFILSSKKLLLSDSGFYLCAFGQNNYGYTFGSGTRLTVV.

This sequence joins TRBV6-1 and TRBJ1-2; D not resolved. Trimming stripped 6 bases from V and 8 bases from J, with 13 bases between. CDR3 length: 12 amino acids. Germline V gives CDR1 MNHNS, CDR2 SASEGT. The CDR3 here is CASSTRSDGYTF. CDR3 sequence (DNA): TGTGCCAGCAGCACCAGAAGCGACGGCTACACCTTC.

The CDR3 protein is CASNSQGARKIFEGAFF. CDR3 DNA sequence: TGTGCCAGCAACTCTCAGGGGGCGCGTAAAATTTTCGAGGGAGCTTTCTTT. The chain has TRBV25-1 and TRBJ1-1; 8 bases align to TRBD1. The CDR3 has 17 residues. Germline assignment: CDR1 MGHDK and CDR2 SYGVNS. Trimming took 7 bases from V and 10 from J; bases not matched to a gene: 23.

The table lists this clone with a few counts. This chain joins TRBV19 and TRBJ1-1; D is possibly TRBD1 (5 bases). The CDR3 totals 14 residues. Germline V gene sequence: CDR1 LNHDA, CDR2 SQIVND (reference sequence). V dropped 5 bases and J dropped 1 base, with 11 bases sitting between them. CDR3 residues: CASSLGHPNTEAFF. The CDR3 DNA reads as TGTGCCAGTAGTTTAGGACACCCGAACACTGAAGCTTTCTTT.

In its sample, this clone is medium-sized. This chain joins TRBV11-2 and TRBJ2-7, with TRBD1 matching over 7 bases. J gave up 1 base and V 4 bases, and 1 base lay outside the gene matches. The CDR3 totals 13 residues. Germline V CDR1 and CDR2: SGHAT, FQNNGV. CDR3 bases: TGTGCCAGCAGCTCGGGACAGTCCTACGAGCAGTACTTC. Its translation: CASSSGQSYEQYF.

This chain uses TRBV27 with TRBJ2-1; the D is unclear. This CDR3 is built from 12 residues. Germline V gene sequence: CDR1 MNHEY, CDR2 SMNVEV (reference sequence). Trimming removed 0 bases from V and 8 bases from J, with 5 bases in between. CDR3: CASSLSRDEQFF. The CDR3 bases are TGTGCCAGCAGTTTATCAAGGGATGAGCAGTTCTTC.

This chain links TRBV2 with TRBJ2-7; 9 positions agree with TRBD2. The CDR3 totals 17 residues. The trim removed 3 bases at V and 4 bases at J, leaving 13 bases unmatched. Per germline, CDR1 SNHLY and CDR2 FYNNEI. The CDR3 protein is CASSEVVGVAGVYEQYF. The CDR3 DNA reads TGTGCCAGCAGTGAGGTCGTTGGGGTAGCGGGGGTTTACGAGCAGTACTTC.